These T cell receptor beta chains were read from a single sample in a study of blood T cell repertoires in COVID-19. Assay: immunoSEQ multiplex PCR; the TCRdb copy retains only in-frame clones and omits some. The sample lists about 220,000 clones, 82% occurring once. Source material: peripheral blood. Source of these receptors: a woman between 65 and 79 years old with COVID-19, enrolled during active disease. The conserved cysteine and the conserved F or W are not part of the CDR3 here.

v_gene: TRBV3-1/TRBV3-2; j_gene: TRBJ2-1; CDR3aa: ASSPREGGLGEQF
v_gene: TRBV4-3; j_gene: TRBJ2-3; CDR3aa: ASSQDPAGGEADTQY
v_gene: TRBV20-1; j_gene: TRBJ1-2; CDR3aa: SATPVYGYT
v_gene: TRBV3-1/TRBV3-2; j_gene: TRBJ1-5; CDR3aa: ASRCSGQNRPISRQH
v_gene: TRBV28; j_gene: TRBJ2-1; CDR3aa: ASSFSGRTNEQF
v_gene: TRBV9; j_gene: TRBJ1-2; CDR3aa: ASSAARGTFGYT
v_gene: TRBV7-2; j_gene: TRBJ1-5; CDR3aa: ASSLVGGPQGYSNQPQH
v_gene: TRBV27; j_gene: TRBJ1-6; CDR3aa: ASSLTGLSYNSPLH
v_gene: TRBV5-4; j_gene: TRBJ2-1; CDR3aa: ASSFQGARINEQF
v_gene: TRBV6-4; j_gene: TRBJ1-5; CDR3aa: ARPLGGQGAQPQH
v_gene: TRBV5-4; j_gene: TRBJ2-1; CDR3aa: ASSRSGSRDNEQF
v_gene: TRBV10-1; j_gene: TRBJ1-5; CDR3aa: ASTWTSTGGDQPQH
v_gene: TRBV19; j_gene: TRBJ2-7; CDR3aa: ASSEDRDTHYEQY
v_gene: TRBV5-8; j_gene: TRBJ2-2; CDR3aa: ASSLGGWGSGSRELF
v_gene: TRBV29-1; j_gene: TRBJ2-7; CDR3aa: SVGGTGGYEQY
v_gene: TRBV4-1; j_gene: TRBJ2-7; CDR3aa: ASSRDRGTYEQY
v_gene: TRBV28; j_gene: TRBJ1-2; CDR3aa: ASGAPLQGNYGYT
v_gene: TRBV10-3; j_gene: TRBJ2-1; CDR3aa: AIAASGTSSYNEQF
v_gene: TRBV28; j_gene: TRBJ1-2; CDR3aa: ASNAGWYGYT
v_gene: TRBV6-5; j_gene: TRBJ2-7; CDR3aa: ASSYYSEGMGEQY
v_gene: TRBV4-2; j_gene: TRBJ1-5; CDR3aa: ASSQDRGSNQPQH
v_gene: TRBV6-2/TRBV6-3; j_gene: TRBJ1-5; CDR3aa: ASSYSGVGEH
v_gene: TRBV28; j_gene: TRBJ1-3; CDR3aa: ASTRPGAGNTIY
v_gene: TRBV21-1; j_gene: TRBJ2-1; CDR3aa: ASSKPGQWPSNEQF
v_gene: TRBV6-4; j_gene: TRBJ2-1; CDR3aa: ASSDSAGVRVNEQF
v_gene: TRBV18; j_gene: TRBJ2-7; CDR3aa: ASSPMGGAYEQY
v_gene: TRBV6-4; j_gene: TRBJ1-2; CDR3aa: ASSEGEGRSGYT
v_gene: TRBV5-1; j_gene: TRBJ1-1; CDR3aa: ASSSRQGAQTEAF
v_gene: TRBV6-2/TRBV6-3; j_gene: TRBJ2-7; CDR3aa: ASSFLTSGSTYEQY
v_gene: TRBV20-1; j_gene: TRBJ2-1; CDR3aa: SASGLAGAPHRGNEQF
v_gene: TRBV28; j_gene: TRBJ1-4; CDR3aa: ASSQQGSGEKLF
v_gene: TRBV10-3; j_gene: TRBJ2-7; CDR3aa: AISDFSAGGFYEQY
v_gene: TRBV5-1; j_gene: TRBJ2-7; CDR3aa: ASSLGGLAAYEQY
v_gene: TRBV19; j_gene: TRBJ1-5; CDR3aa: ASSSQGRRVNQPQH
v_gene: TRBV5-6; j_gene: TRBJ1-4; CDR3aa: ASSLGPRLATNEKLF
v_gene: TRBV21-1; j_gene: TRBJ2-1; CDR3aa: ASSKASGNRFYNEQF
v_gene: TRBV19; j_gene: TRBJ2-7; CDR3aa: ASRGHLGLAGGPYEQY
v_gene: TRBV18; j_gene: TRBJ1-1; CDR3aa: ASSPLRDTEAF
v_gene: TRBV7-2; j_gene: TRBJ1-4; CDR3aa: ASSSLDRTNEKLF
v_gene: TRBV19; j_gene: TRBJ2-1; CDR3aa: ASHSGRESYNEQF
v_gene: TRBV24-1; j_gene: TRBJ2-2; CDR3aa: ATSDYQTRSGELF
v_gene: TRBV5-4; j_gene: TRBJ2-7; CDR3aa: ASRSDSLNEQY
v_gene: TRBV7-2; j_gene: TRBJ1-1; CDR3aa: ASSLVRATEAF
v_gene: TRBV9; j_gene: TRBJ2-7; CDR3aa: ASSVGVKSSYEQY
v_gene: TRBV5-6; j_gene: TRBJ1-5; CDR3aa: ASSLSGQGNQPQH
v_gene: TRBV7-2; j_gene: TRBJ1-2; CDR3aa: ASSSGVGSLRGYT
v_gene: TRBV10-3; j_gene: TRBJ1-1; CDR3aa: ATETVMNTEAF
v_gene: TRBV19; j_gene: TRBJ1-5; CDR3aa: ASSGTGVVSNQPQH
v_gene: TRBV2; j_gene: TRBJ1-1; CDR3aa: ASNRDKPNTEAF
v_gene: TRBV28; j_gene: TRBJ1-1; CDR3aa: ASTPGRALRGAF
v_gene: TRBV21-1; j_gene: TRBJ1-1; CDR3aa: ASSSRRHPNTEAF
v_gene: TRBV7-3; j_gene: TRBJ1-6; CDR3aa: ASSLIDSYNSPLH
v_gene: TRBV7-9; j_gene: TRBJ1-4; CDR3aa: ASSSIRDAEKLF
v_gene: TRBV7-2; j_gene: TRBJ1-5; CDR3aa: ASSLDRGYQPQH
v_gene: TRBV7-2; j_gene: TRBJ2-7; CDR3aa: ASSSTGQATEQY
v_gene: TRBV28; j_gene: TRBJ1-1; CDR3aa: ASSRGDGVNTEAF
v_gene: TRBV18; j_gene: TRBJ2-7; CDR3aa: ASSLLLPYEQY
v_gene: TRBV27; j_gene: TRBJ2-5; CDR3aa: ASSFHLASFQETQY
v_gene: TRBV6-5; j_gene: TRBJ1-3; CDR3aa: ASKQGAQGNTIY
v_gene: TRBV10-3; j_gene: TRBJ2-7; CDR3aa: AISDPPSRGTYEQY